This T cell receptor (beta chain) came from a study of blood T cell repertoires in COVID-19. The overall study: Samples came from the United States, Italy and Spain, spanning acute and convalescent COVID-19.

Only in-frame clones appear in the TCRdb table, and some are missing; sequencing was by immunoSEQ multiplex PCR. This repertoire shows some 250,000 clones, about 84% found once; its top ten account for 6% to 9.5%. V was cut by 5 bases and J by 8 bases, with 13 bases left in between. The germline V gene encodes CDR1 MNHEY and CDR2 SMNVEV (reference sequence). The length of the CDR3 is 13 residues. This TCR derives from an elderly woman with acute or convalescent COVID-19. The chain employs TRBV27 and TRBJ2-1; a weak D match, TRBD2 (6 bases). The sample was peripheral blood. DNA of the CDR3: TGTGCCAGCAGTCTAAAGGAGGGGTATGAGCAGTTCTTC. Translated: CASSLKEGYEQFF.